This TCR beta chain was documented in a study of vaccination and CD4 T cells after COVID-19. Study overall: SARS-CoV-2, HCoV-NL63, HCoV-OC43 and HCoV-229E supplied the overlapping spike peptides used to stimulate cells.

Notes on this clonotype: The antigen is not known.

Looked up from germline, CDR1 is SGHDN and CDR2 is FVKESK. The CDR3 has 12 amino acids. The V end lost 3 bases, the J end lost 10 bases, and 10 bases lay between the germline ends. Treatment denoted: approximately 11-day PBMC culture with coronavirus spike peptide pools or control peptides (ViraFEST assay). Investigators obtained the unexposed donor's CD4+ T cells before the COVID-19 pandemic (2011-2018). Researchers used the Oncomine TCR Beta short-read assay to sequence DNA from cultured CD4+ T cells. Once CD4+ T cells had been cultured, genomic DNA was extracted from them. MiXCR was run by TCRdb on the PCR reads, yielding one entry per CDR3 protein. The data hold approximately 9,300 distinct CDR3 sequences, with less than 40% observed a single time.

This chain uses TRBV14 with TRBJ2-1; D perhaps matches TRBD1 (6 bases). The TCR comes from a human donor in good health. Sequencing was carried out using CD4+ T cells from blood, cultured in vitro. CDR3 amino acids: CASSHGTHEQFF. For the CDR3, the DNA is TGTGCCAGCAGCCACGGGACACACGAGCAGTTCTTC.